Listed below are T cell receptor beta chains from one sample, sequenced in a study of OX40 agonist ivuxolimab in advanced cancers. The data were produced by immunoSEQ multiplex PCR, yet TCRdb's version contains in-frame clones alone and is incomplete. There are approximately 100,000 clones in the sample; more than 80% occur only once, and about 5.5% lies in the top ten. The sample was CD4+ or CD8+ T cells sorted from blood, taken in a trial of the OX40 agonist ivuxolimab. These receptor sequences come from an adult with an advanced solid tumor such as melanoma, head and neck, liver or kidney cancer. Both conserved end residues are part of each CDR3. Each record gives: J gene, D gene, clone size, V gene, CDR3 DNA, CDR3 protein. A D gene is named only where the DNA matches it firmly. Size values are once, few and many counts, or a class for expanded clones, and some rows have none.

TRBJ2-3 TRBD2 . TRBV18 TGTGCCAGCTCACCACCGCGGGGGGAGGAGGGATCCGGCACAGATACGCAGTATTTT CASSPPRGEEGSGTDTQYF
TRBJ2-2 TRBD2 . TRBV10-1 TGCGCCAGCAGCGAAGCGGGAGCATGGGGCGGGGAGCTGTTTTTT CASSEAGAWGGELFF
TRBJ1-2 . . TRBV7-2 TGTGCCAGCAGCTTCCAGGGAAACTATGGCTACACCTTC CASSFQGNYGYTF
TRBJ2-1 TRBD2 . TRBV9 TGTGCCAGCAGCGTAGGTAATAGCGGGAGAGATGAGCAGTTCTTC CASSVGNSGRDEQFF
TRBJ2-5 . . TRBV6-6 TGTGCCAGCAGCCCTGCTGGGGGAATGGAGACCCAGTACTTC CASSPAGGMETQYF
TRBJ1-1 TRBD1 . TRBV4-3 TGCGCCAGCAGCCGCAAGGGGACAGGCAACACTGAAGCTTTCTTT CASSRKGTGNTEAFF
TRBJ2-3 TRBD1 . TRBV5-6 TGTGCCAGTGCCGGACAGGGATCCACAGATACGCAGTATTTT CASAGQGSTDTQYF
TRBJ2-7 TRBD2 . TRBV7-2 TGTGCCAGCAGCTTAACTAGCGGGGGAAGCTCCTACGAGCAGTACTTC CASSLTSGGSSYEQYF
TRBJ2-3 . . TRBV4-3 TGCGCCAGCAGCCAAGACTGGGGGCCCACAGATACGCAGTATTTT CASSQDWGPTDTQYF
TRBJ1-1 . few TRBV28 TGTGCCAGCACGATGAACACTGAAGCTTTCTTT CASTMNTEAFF
TRBJ2-5 . once TRBV11-2 TGTGCCAGCAGCTTAGATCGCTATATGACCCAGTACTTC CASSLDRYMTQYF
TRBJ1-2 . . TRBV6-5 TGTGCCAGCAGTTACGCGGGACCTGTCTATGGCTACACCTTC CASSYAGPVYGYTF
TRBJ2-1 . . TRBV7-9 TGTGCCAGCAGCTTAGGACAGGCCATTGGGGACGAGCAGTTCTTC CASSLGQAIGDEQFF
TRBJ2-6 . . TRBV19 TGTGCCAGCAGCCGGTACTCTGGGGCCAACGTCCTGACTTTC CASSRYSGANVLTF
TRBJ2-7 TRBD2 . TRBV9 TGTGCCAGCAGCGTAGGAGAGCGGGAGGGGGAAGAGCAGTACTTC CASSVGEREGEEQYF
TRBJ1-4 . few TRBV6-6 TGTGCCAGCAGGGATTCAGGGGCTACTAATGAAAAACTGTTTTTT CASRDSGATNEKLFF
TRBJ1-2 . . TRBV10-1 TGCGCCAGCAGTGACGGGACTACCGTCGCCTACACCTTC CASSDGTTVAYTF
TRBJ2-1 . . TRBV9 TGTGCCAGCAGCAGGGCTGGCGGGACCTCCTACAATGAGCAGTTCTTC CASSRAGGTSYNEQFF
TRBJ2-2 . . TRBV11-3 TGTGCCAGCAGCTTAGATTCGGGTAGCGGAAACACCGGGGAGCTGTTTTTT CASSLDSGSGNTGELFF
TRBJ1-1 . . TRBV10-1 TGCGCCAGCAGTGAAGAGGGGATTGAGAACACTGAAGCTTTCTTT CASSEEGIENTEAFF
TRBJ2-2 . . TRBV6-4 TGTGCCAGCAGTGACTCTGCGGCTTCTGCGGGGGAGCTGTTTTTT CASSDSAASAGELFF
TRBJ1-2 . . TRBV6-5 TGTGCCAGCGAGGGGTATCCGACTTATGGCTACACCTTC CASEGYPTYGYTF
TRBJ1-3 . . TRBV19 TGTGCCAGTAGTCCCAGGGACCTCGGAAACACCATATATTTT CASSPRDLGNTIYF
TRBJ1-5 . . TRBV21-1 TGTGCCAGCAGCAATCATTCCGGGCCTTATAGCAATCAGCCCCAGCATTTT CASSNHSGPYSNQPQHF
TRBJ2-7 . . TRBV11-1 TGTGCCAGCAGCTTAGAATCTACAGGATCCCCCTACGAGCAGTACTTC CASSLESTGSPYEQYF
TRBJ1-2 TRBD1 . TRBV7-8 TGTGCCAGCAGTAGCTTTTCAGGGGGAAAAAATGGCTACACCTTC CASSSFSGGKNGYTF
TRBJ2-1 . . TRBV10-1 TGCGCCAGCAGTGAGTCAATCGAGCAGTTCTTC CASSESIEQFF
TRBJ2-4 . few TRBV11-2 TGTGCCAGCAGCTCCAGGTTGGCCAAAAACATTCAGTACTTC CASSSRLAKNIQYF